This T cell receptor beta chain was sequenced for a study of PD-1 blockade in classical Hodgkin lymphoma. Across the whole study: Patients were treated with nivolumab at 3 mg/kg, and this was given intravenously every 2 weeks.

Study-wide results and caveats: At C4D1, TCR diversity had climbed significantly for CD4+ cells, though not for CD8+ cells. Reports described newly diagnosed patients as having lower baseline TCR diversity than healthy donors. After ASCT, patients who started nivolumab under 1 year later were excluded.

The time point here: cycle 4 day 1 (C4D1), after 6 weeks of nivolumab. No patient escaped relapse after autologous stem cell transplantation, and brentuximab vedotin exposure varied. Comment on this clone: Its target is not known. Different DNA sequences within this sample yield the same CDR3.

Produced via immunoSEQ multiplex PCR; TCRdb's table is partial and in-frame only. The table records more than 85,000 clones, over 85% of them present only once. The specimen comprised peripheral blood mononuclear cells (PBMCs), sampled before the fourth cycle of nivolumab. The sequence was obtained from a human donor with classical Hodgkin lymphoma.

The CDR3 region has the DNA TGTGCCAGCAGCCCCAGGGGCACCGGGGAGCTGTTTTTT. This translates into CASSPRGTGELFF. J is TRBJ2-2 and V is TRBV4-2; D possibly corresponds to TRBD1 (6 bases). V was pared by 4 bases and J by 4 bases, with 7 bases between. This CDR3 contains 13 residues. CDR1 is LGHNA, CDR2 YNFKEQ, per germline.